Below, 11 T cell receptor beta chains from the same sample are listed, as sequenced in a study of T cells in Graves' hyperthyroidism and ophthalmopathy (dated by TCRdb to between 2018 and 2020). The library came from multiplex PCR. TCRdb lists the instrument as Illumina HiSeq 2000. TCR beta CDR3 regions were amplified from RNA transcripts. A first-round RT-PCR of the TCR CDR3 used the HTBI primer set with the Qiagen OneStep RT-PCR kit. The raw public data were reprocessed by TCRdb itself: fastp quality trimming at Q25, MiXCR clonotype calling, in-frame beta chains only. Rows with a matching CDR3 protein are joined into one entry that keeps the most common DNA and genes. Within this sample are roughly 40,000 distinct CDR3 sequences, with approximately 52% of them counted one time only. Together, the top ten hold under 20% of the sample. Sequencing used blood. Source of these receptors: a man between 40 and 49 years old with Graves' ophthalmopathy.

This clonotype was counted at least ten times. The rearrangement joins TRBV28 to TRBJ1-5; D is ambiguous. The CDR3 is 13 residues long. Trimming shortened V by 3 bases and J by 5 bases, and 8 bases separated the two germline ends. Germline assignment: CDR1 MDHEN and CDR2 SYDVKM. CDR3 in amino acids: CASSLAGHQPQHF. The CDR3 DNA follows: TGTGCCAGCAGTTTGGCCGGTCATCAGCCCCAGCATTTT.

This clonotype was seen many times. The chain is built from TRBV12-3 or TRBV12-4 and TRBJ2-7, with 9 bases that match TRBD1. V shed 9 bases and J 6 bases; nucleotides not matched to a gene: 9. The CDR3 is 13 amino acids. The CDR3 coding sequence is TGTGCCAGTCGGGGGACAGGGTTTTCCGAGCAGTACTTC. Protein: CASRGTGFSEQYF.

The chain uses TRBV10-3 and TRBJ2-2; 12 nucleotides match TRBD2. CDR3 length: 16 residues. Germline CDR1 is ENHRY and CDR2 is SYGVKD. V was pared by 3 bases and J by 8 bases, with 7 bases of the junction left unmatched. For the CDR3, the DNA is TGTGCCATCAGTGAACCTAGCGGGAGGGCCAGAGGGGAGCTGTTTTTT. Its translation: CAISEPSGRARGELFF.

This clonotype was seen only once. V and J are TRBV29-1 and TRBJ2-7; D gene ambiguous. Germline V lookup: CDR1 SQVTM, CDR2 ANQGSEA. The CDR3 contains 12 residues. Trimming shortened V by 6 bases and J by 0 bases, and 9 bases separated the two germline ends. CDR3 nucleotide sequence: TGCAGCGTGACCATGGACTCCTACGAGCAGTACTTC. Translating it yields CSVTMDSYEQYF.

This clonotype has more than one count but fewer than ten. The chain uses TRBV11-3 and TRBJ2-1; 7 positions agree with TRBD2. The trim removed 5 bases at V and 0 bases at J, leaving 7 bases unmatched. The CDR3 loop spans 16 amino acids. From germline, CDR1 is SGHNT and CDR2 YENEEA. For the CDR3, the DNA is TGTGCCAGCAGCACTACTAGCGAAAGCTCCTACAATGAGCAGTTCTTC. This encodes CASSTTSESSYNEQFF.

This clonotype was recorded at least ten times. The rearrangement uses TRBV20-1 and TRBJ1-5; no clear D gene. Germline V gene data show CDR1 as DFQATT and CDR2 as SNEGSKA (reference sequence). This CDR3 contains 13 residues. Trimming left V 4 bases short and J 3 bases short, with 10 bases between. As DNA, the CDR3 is TGCAGTGCTACAGGACTAGACAATCAGCCCCAGCATTTT. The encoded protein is CSATGLDNQPQHF.

CDR3 sequence: CASSLRSWDNSPLHF. The CDR3 nucleotides read TGTGCCAGCAGCTTAAGGAGCTGGGATAATTCACCCCTCCACTTT. The V gene is TRBV7-9, the J gene TRBJ1-6, with D unclear. CDR3 length equals 15 residues. Germline CDR1 and CDR2: SEHNR and FQNEAQ (reference sequence). The V gene lost 2 bases and the J gene lost 5 bases, with 10 bases spanning the gap.

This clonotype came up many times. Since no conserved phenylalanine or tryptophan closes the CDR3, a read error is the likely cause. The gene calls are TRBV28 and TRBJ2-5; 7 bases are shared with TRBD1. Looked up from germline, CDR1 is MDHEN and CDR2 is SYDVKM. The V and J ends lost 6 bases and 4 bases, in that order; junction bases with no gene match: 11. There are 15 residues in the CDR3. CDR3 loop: CASRITASGGETQYS. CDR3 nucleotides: TGTGCCAGCAGAATCACGGCCTCAGGGGGAGAGACCCAGTACTCC.

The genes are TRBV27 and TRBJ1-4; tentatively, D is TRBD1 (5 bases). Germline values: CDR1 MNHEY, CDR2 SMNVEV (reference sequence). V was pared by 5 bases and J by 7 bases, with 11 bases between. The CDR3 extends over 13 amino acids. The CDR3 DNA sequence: TGTGCCAGCAGTCTGAGGGGAGGTGAAAAACTGTTTTTT. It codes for CASSLRGGEKLFF.

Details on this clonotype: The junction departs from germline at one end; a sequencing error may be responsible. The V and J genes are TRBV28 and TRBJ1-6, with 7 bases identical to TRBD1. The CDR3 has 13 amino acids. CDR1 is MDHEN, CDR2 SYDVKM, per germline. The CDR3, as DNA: TGTGCCAGCAGCGCGACAGGGTTCTCACCCCCCCACTTT. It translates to CASSATGFSPPHF.

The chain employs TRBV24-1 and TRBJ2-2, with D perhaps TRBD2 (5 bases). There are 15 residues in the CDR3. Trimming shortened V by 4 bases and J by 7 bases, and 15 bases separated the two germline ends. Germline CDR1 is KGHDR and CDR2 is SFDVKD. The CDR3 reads CATSDPDRGGGELFF. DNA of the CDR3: TGTGCCACCAGTGACCCGGACCGAGGAGGCGGGGAGCTGTTTTTT.